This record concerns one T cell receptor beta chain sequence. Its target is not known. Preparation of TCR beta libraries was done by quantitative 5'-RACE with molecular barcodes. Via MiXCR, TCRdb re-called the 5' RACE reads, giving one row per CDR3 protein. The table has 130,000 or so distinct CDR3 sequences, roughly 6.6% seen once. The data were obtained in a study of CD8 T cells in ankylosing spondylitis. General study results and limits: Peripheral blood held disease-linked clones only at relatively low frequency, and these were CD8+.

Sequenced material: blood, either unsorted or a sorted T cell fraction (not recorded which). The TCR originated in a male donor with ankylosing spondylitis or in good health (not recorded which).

CDR3 sequence: CASSFMDGRLGEQYF. The CDR3 DNA is TGCGCCAGCAGCTTCATGGACGGGCGGCTGGGCGAGCAGTACTTC. V gene TRBV5-1 combines with J gene TRBJ2-7; D ambiguous. Germline assignment: CDR1 SGHRS and CDR2 YFSETQ. V gave up 2 bases and J gave up 6 bases, with 18 bases separating them. CDR3 length: 15 amino acids.